Listed here are 24 T cell receptor beta chains from one sample, sequenced in a study of T cells in Graves' hyperthyroidism and ophthalmopathy. TCR beta CDR3 sequences were amplified from RNA transcripts. In the first-round RT-PCR of the TCR CDR3, the HTBI primer set was used. One entry per CDR3 protein, called by TCRdb with MiXCR from the multiplex PCR reads. The sample shows 550,000 to 650,000 distinct CDR3 sequences, approximately 15% of them seen only once. The material sequenced was blood. These receptors all stem from a woman under 40 with Graves' hyperthyroidism that later progressed to Graves' ophthalmopathy.

V usage is TRBV29-1 and J usage is TRBJ2-7; the D is unclear. Looked up from germline, CDR1 is SQVTM and CDR2 is ANQGSEA. The CDR3 totals 10 residues. Deletions cut 3 bases from V and 2 bases from J, with 2 bases between. CDR3 sequence: CSVEAYEQYF. The CDR3 nucleotides are TGCAGCGTTGAGGCCTACGAGCAGTACTTC.

About this clonotype: A much larger clone is a single base away; this may be a read error. CDR3 bases: TGTGCCAGCAGCCTAAAAGGGTTGCGAACACTATGCACAGATACGCAGTATTTT. It encodes CASSLKGLRTLCTDTQYF. This chain connects TRBV13 to TRBJ2-3; D not resolved. The V gene lost 5 bases and the J gene lost 1 base, with 22 bases spanning the gap. This CDR3 is built from 18 residues. Looked up from germline, CDR1 is PRHDT and CDR2 is FYEKMQ (reference sequence).

At least ten counts were recorded for this clonotype. The rearrangement joins TRBV7-9 to TRBJ1-5, with D uncertain. Per the germline V gene, CDR1 is SEHNR and CDR2 is FQNEAQ (reference sequence). V was clipped by 2 bases and J by 0 bases, with 5 bases between them. The CDR3 consists of 14 residues. The CDR3 nucleotides read TGTGCCAGCAGCTTATCGGCTAGCAATCAGCCCCAGCATTTT. As protein: CASSLSASNQPQHF. The full variable domain, rest sourced from reference TRBV7-9 and TRBJ1-5, is DTGVSQNPRHKITKRGQNVTFRCDPISEHNRLYWYRQTLGQGPEFLTYFQNEAQLEKSRLLSDRFSAERPKGSFSTLEIQRTEQGDSAMYLCASSLSASNQPQHFGDGTRLSIL.

V is TRBV12-3 or TRBV12-4 and J is TRBJ2-6; tentative D call: TRBD1 (6 bases). V was shortened by 6 bases and J by 0 bases, with 15 bases between the two germline ends. This CDR3 comprises 17 residues. The CDR3 bases are TGTGCCAGCAGACATCAGGGACACCTCTCTGGGGCCAACGTCCTGACTTTC. Amino acids: CASRHQGHLSGANVLTF.

This clonotype has a count of ten or more. This chain joins TRBV12-3 or TRBV12-4 and TRBJ1-2, with D tentatively TRBD1 (6 bases). Trimming stripped 4 bases from V and 7 bases from J, with 19 bases between. This CDR3 has 15 amino acids. The DNA of the CDR3 is TGTGCCAGCAGTTCCCTTAGGGGGGAAAACAGTGGCTACACCTTC. Translated: CASSSLRGENSGYTF.

This clonotype has at least ten counts. CDR3 amino acids: CASSLDRWGYNEQFF. The CDR3 nucleotides read TGTGCCAGCAGCTTAGATCGATGGGGGTACAATGAGCAGTTCTTC. The rearrangement joins TRBV11-2 to TRBJ2-1, with D tentatively TRBD1 or TRBD2 (5 bases each). Germline V gene sequence: CDR1 SGHAT, CDR2 FQNNGV. The ends were cut back, 0 bases at V and 4 bases at J, with 10 bases in the middle. The CDR3 covers 15 residues.

The table lists this clonotype with a few counts. The CDR3 spells CASSDLNIQYF. The CDR3 DNA is TGTGCCAGTAGTGACCTTAACATTCAGTACTTC. This chain links TRBV19 with TRBJ2-4; D remains unclear. Trimming stripped 5 bases from V and 7 bases from J, with 6 bases between. This CDR3 has 11 residues. The germline V gene encodes CDR1 LNHDA and CDR2 SQIVND (reference sequence).

This rearrangement joins TRBV10-1 to TRBJ2-5; D is undetermined. CDR3 length: 13 amino acids. V was shortened by 4 bases and J by 7 bases, with 13 bases between the two germline ends. Per the germline V gene, CDR1 is WNHNN and CDR2 is SYGVQD (reference sequence). The CDR3 is CASSASLEGTQYF. The CDR3 DNA sequence: TGCGCCAGCAGTGCTTCTCTAGAAGGGACCCAGTACTTC.

The chain carries TRBV5-1 and TRBJ2-2, with 15 nucleotides matching TRBD2. The V gene's germline CDR1 is SGHRS and CDR2 YFSETQ. The junction had 5 bases not matched to a gene; V was cut back by 4 bases and J by 4 bases. The CDR3 totals 17 residues. CDR3 in DNA: TGCGCCAGCAGCACGGGGACTAGCGGGAGGCCCACCGGGGAGCTGTTTTTT. Translated, it gives CASSTGTSGRPTGELFF.

The chain combines TRBV20-1 with TRBJ2-1; 10 nucleotides line up with TRBD2. J gave up 12 bases and V 6 bases, and 11 bases lay outside the gene matches. The CDR3 totals 13 residues. Germline CDR1 is DFQATT and CDR2 is SNEGSKA (reference sequence). DNA of the CDR3: TGCAGTGCGCTGAGCGGGGGGGGTCGCGGGCAGTTCTTC. Protein product: CSALSGGGRGQFF.

The CDR3 is CASSVVSGWRAEAFF. Written as DNA, the CDR3 is TGTGCCAGCAGCGTAGTGTCGGGGTGGAGGGCTGAAGCTTTCTTT. V and J are TRBV9 and TRBJ1-1; D gene uncertain. This CDR3 has 15 residues. V was clipped by 0 bases and J by 6 bases, with 15 bases between them. Per germline, CDR1 SGDLS and CDR2 YYNGEE.

This clonotype was recorded many times. This may come from a read error, since a much larger clone is one base off. The chain employs TRBV12-3 or TRBV12-4 and TRBJ1-2; no clear D. The CDR3 is 13 residues long. As DNA, the CDR3 is TGTGCCAGCAGTTTACGGGTTAACCATGGCTACACCTTC. Its translation: CASSLRVNHGYTF.

This clonotype came up many times. J is TRBJ1-2 and V is TRBV11-3; no definite D call. In germline, CDR1 is SGHNT, CDR2 YENEEA. CDR3 length equals 13 residues. The ends were cut back, 2 bases at V and 7 bases at J, with 11 bases in the middle. Written as DNA, the CDR3 is TGTGCCAGCAGCTTATGGACCGCATCTGGCTACACCTTC. Its translation is CASSLWTASGYTF.

The chain carries TRBV4-3 and TRBJ1-5; D may be TRBD1 (5 bases). Per the germline V gene, CDR1 is LGHNA and CDR2 is YSLEER. V lost 2 bases to trimming and J lost 0 bases, with 14 bases between them. There are 17 residues in the CDR3. DNA of the CDR3: TGCGCCAGCAGCCAAAATCAAAGGGACTTTAGCAATCAGCCCCAGCATTTT. Its protein product is CASSQNQRDFSNQPQHF.

This clonotype was detected many times. The V gene is TRBV20-1, the J gene TRBJ2-1; weak D call: TRBD2 (6 bases). The CDR3 length is 12 residues. CDR1 DFQATT and CDR2 SNEGSKA come from the germline V gene (reference sequence). The V and J ends lost 3 bases and 7 bases respectively, with 10 bases between them. CDR3 amino acids: CSARSSGNEQFF. In nucleotides, the CDR3 is TGCAGTGCTAGGAGTAGCGGTAATGAGCAGTTCTTC.

This clonotype occurred a few times. V gene TRBV20-1 combines with J gene TRBJ2-1; TRBD1 aligns across 9 bases. The J segment lost 1 base and the V segment lost 0 bases, leaving 1 base of the junction unmatched. CDR3 length: 15 residues. Germline CDR1 and CDR2: DFQATT and SNEGSKA (reference sequence). The chain's CDR3 is CSARDDRGSYNEQFF. CDR3 DNA sequence: TGCAGTGCTAGAGATGACAGGGGGTCCTACAATGAGCAGTTCTTC.

A note on this clonotype: This may arise from a read error, as a much more abundant clone is one base away. The chain recombines TRBV4-3 with TRBJ1-2, with D unresolved. This CDR3 spans 15 amino acids. Germline V lookup: CDR1 LGHNA, CDR2 YSLEER. CDR3 DNA sequence: TGCACCAGCAGCCAAGATCTTGTAGCGAACTATGGCTACACCTTC. It yields the protein CTSSQDLVANYGYTF.

The V call is TRBV24-1, the J call TRBJ2-1, with D perhaps matching TRBD2 (6 bases). The V end lost 8 bases, the J end lost 8 bases, and 15 bases lay between the germline ends. CDR3 length: 13 residues. Germline CDR1 reads KGHDR; CDR2 reads SFDVKD. CDR3 protein: CATMEEGGYEQFF. CDR3 coding DNA: TGTGCCACCATGGAGGAGGGAGGATATGAGCAGTTCTTC.

This clonotype was counted ten times or more. This rearrangement joins TRBV15 to TRBJ2-3; 9 bases are shared with TRBD2. Trimming took 3 bases from V and 0 from J; bases not matched to a gene: 7. From germline, CDR1 is LNHNV and CDR2 YYDKDF (reference sequence). The CDR3 runs to 17 residues. The CDR3 DNA sequence: TGTGCCACCAGCAGGGGCGCGGGGGGGGCAAGCACAGATACGCAGTATTTT. Amino acids: CATSRGAGGASTDTQYF.

At least ten counts were recorded for this clonotype. The J gene is TRBJ2-5, the V gene TRBV14; the D call may be TRBD1 or TRBD2 (6 bases each). Germline CDR1 is SGHDN and CDR2 is FVKESK. Trimming took off 0 bases at V and 2 bases at J, with 19 bases between the two ends. CDR3 length: 18 amino acids. Here the CDR3 reads CASSQDPGAYGVQETQYF. The DNA of the CDR3 is TGTGCCAGCAGCCAAGATCCGGGGGCCTACGGGGTGCAAGAGACCCAGTACTTC. The variable domain in full, with the rest retrieved from reference TRBV14 and TRBJ2-5, is EAGVTQFPSHSVIEKGQTVTLRCDPISGHDNLYWYRRVMGKEIKFLLHFVKESKQDESGMPNNRFLAERTGGTYSTLKVQPAELEDSGVYFCASSQDPGAYGVQETQYFGPGTRLLVL.

This clonotype has a count of ten or more. The V call is TRBV30, the J call TRBJ1-2; no firm D call. The V end lost 0 bases, the J end lost 0 bases, and 2 bases lay between the germline ends. Germline V gene lookup returns CDR1 GTSNPN and CDR2 SVGIG (reference sequence). The length of the CDR3 is 12 residues. CDR3 region: CAWSVANYGYTF. The CDR3 bases are TGTGCCTGGAGTGTAGCTAACTATGGCTACACCTTC.

This clonotype has a count of ten or more. V usage is TRBV12-3 or TRBV12-4 and J usage is TRBJ2-1; D perhaps matches TRBD1 (5 bases). This CDR3 has 13 amino acids. With 6 bases removed from V and 11 bases from J, the gap between germline ends came to 17 bases. CDR3 region: CASSQGVIDQQFF. For the CDR3, the DNA is TGTGCCAGCAGCCAAGGGGTAATCGATCAGCAGTTCTTC.

Concerning this clonotype itself: Given a much more abundant clone one base away, this may be a read error. V gene TRBV20-1 combines with J gene TRBJ2-6; perhaps TRBD1 as D (5 bases). This CDR3 has 15 amino acids. Germline V gene lookup returns CDR1 DFQATT and CDR2 SNEGSKA (reference sequence). For the CDR3, the DNA is TGCAGTGCTAGCGGCAGGGTGACTGGGGCCCACGTCCTGACTTTC. It encodes CSASGRVTGAHVLTF.

This clonotype was picked up many times. The chain employs TRBV2 and TRBJ2-7; no definite D call. CDR1 and CDR2 from the germline V gene are SNHLY and FYNNEI. There are 11 residues in the CDR3. V lost 7 bases to trimming and J lost 5 bases, with 9 bases between them. The CDR3 loop reads CASTLTHEQYF. In DNA, the CDR3 is TGTGCCAGCACCCTAACTCACGAGCAGTACTTC.